This TCR beta chain was sequenced for a study of T cell responses to AZD1222 COVID-19 vaccine. General study findings and limits: A mostly white British donor set with more females was recruited, and clonal diversity was possibly underestimated. Receipt of two AZD1222 doses was followed by a rise in Spike-specific TCR breadth and depth. Vaccine-associated CD4 TCRs ranged over spike, dominating at 160-218 and 743-854.

In the case of this clone: Its specificity is not known.

Second-dose recipients at about 4 or about 12 weeks were treated as one pooled group. V lost 0 bases to trimming and J lost 5 bases, with 17 bases between them. Per germline, CDR1 SGHNT and CDR2 YYREEE (reference sequence). This CDR3 comprises 16 residues. Produced via immunoSEQ multiplex PCR; TCRdb's table is partial and in-frame only. The sample has over 120,000 clones; 86% are singletons. This material consisted of peripheral blood, taken 28 days after the second AZD1222 dose. This sequence joins TRBV5-4 and TRBJ1-1; tentatively, D is TRBD1 (6 bases). The TCR originated in an adult who received the AZD1222 COVID-19 vaccine. The CDR3 coding sequence is TGTGCCAGCAGCTTGGGGCAGGGGCGGTCTGGAACTGAAGCTTTCTTT. Translating gives CASSLGQGRSGTEAFF.